This TCR beta chain was sequenced for a study of T cell responses to AZD1222 COVID-19 vaccine. To note about this clone: Its antigen is not known.

Profiling relied on immunoSEQ multiplex PCR, and the TCRdb table lists in-frame clones only, not all of them. The repertoire consists of some 140,000 clones, with roughly 88% occurring once and the leading ten covering 4.5% to 7%. V dropped 0 bases and J dropped 4 bases, with 9 bases sitting between them. CDR3 size: 14 residues. Germline V gene data show CDR1 as LNHNV and CDR2 as YYDKDF (reference sequence). Study observations and caveats: Repertoire sampling occurred only after the peak T cell response. Compared with day 0, the breadth and depth of the Spike-specific TCR repertoire rose significantly after two doses of AZD1222.

This receptor was obtained from an adult who received the AZD1222 COVID-19 vaccine. This sequence joins TRBV15 and TRBJ1-2, with a tentative D call TRBD1 (6 bases). The sample consisted of peripheral blood, taken 28 days after the second AZD1222 dose. The CDR3 DNA reads as TGTGCCACCAGCAGAGATCTAGGGGGCTATGGCTACACCTTC. Protein sequence: CATSRDLGGYGYTF.